A selection of T cell receptor beta chains follows, all from one sample in a study of CD8 T cells in Susac syndrome. TCRdb reanalysed the immunoSEQ multiplex PCR reads using MiXCR and keeps one entry per CDR3 protein. The repertoire includes approximately 190,000 distinct CDR3 sequences, more than 85% of them detected once, and around 0.15% sits in the top ten. The sequencing input was CD8+ T cells from PBMCs. The receptors shown here come from a human donor with Susac syndrome. Both conserved end residues are part of each CDR3. D genes are given only for firm matches. Rows give clone size only sometimes, using once, few, many, or a class for an expanded clone.

v_gene,abundance,j_gene,d_gene,CDR3aa,CDR3nt
TRBV4-1,NA,TRBJ1-4,NA,CASSQGSGANEKLFF,TGCGCCAGCAGCCAGGGATCTGGGGCTAATGAAAAACTGTTTTTT
TRBV20-1,once,TRBJ1-2,NA,CSTPGGGTNYGYTF,TGCAGTACGCCGGGCGGGGGTACTAACTATGGCTACACCTTC
TRBV20-1,NA,TRBJ2-2,TRBD1,CSARNRGGTGELFF,TGCAGTGCTAGGAACAGGGGTGGCACCGGGGAGCTGTTTTTT
TRBV12-3/TRBV12-4,NA,TRBJ2-7,TRBD2,CASSLTSGSDEQYF,TGTGCCAGCAGTTTGACTAGCGGGAGCGACGAGCAGTACTTC
TRBV20-1,NA,TRBJ2-7,TRBD1,CSADRDRGKNEQYF,TGCAGTGCTGATCGCGACAGGGGGAAGAACGAGCAGTACTTC
TRBV9,NA,TRBJ2-1,TRBD1,CASSGTGTGVQFF,TGTGCCAGCAGCGGAACCGGGACAGGGGTACAGTTCTTC
TRBV20-1,NA,TRBJ1-1,NA,CSARRWQVGKTEAFF,TGCAGTGCCCGAAGGTGGCAGGTGGGGAAAACTGAAGCTTTCTTT
TRBV10-3,NA,TRBJ2-7,TRBD2,CAISESRGGYEQYF,TGTGCCATCAGTGAGTCGCGGGGGGGCTACGAGCAGTACTTC
TRBV3-1,NA,TRBJ1-2,NA,CASSQDKGGYTF,TGTGCCAGCAGCCAAGATAAGGGGGGCTACACCTTC
TRBV5-6,NA,TRBJ2-7,NA,CASSATNSGTRYEQYF,TGTGCCAGCAGCGCCACAAACTCCGGGACCAGATATGAGCAGTACTTC
TRBV20-1,NA,TRBJ2-5,NA,CSARDLSETQYF,TGCAGTGCTAGAGATCTCTCAGAGACCCAGTACTTC
TRBV27,NA,TRBJ2-1,NA,CASRYTRNSYNEQFF,TGTGCCAGCAGATATACTAGGAACTCCTACAATGAGCAGTTCTTC
TRBV23-1,NA,TRBJ2-3,NA,CASSQSGTVASTDTQYF,TGCGCCAGCAGTCAATCGGGTACAGTGGCTAGCACAGATACGCAGTATTTT
TRBV29-1,NA,TRBJ2-2,NA,CSARHSNTGELFF,TGCAGTGCGCGGCATTCGAACACCGGGGAGCTGTTTTTT
TRBV9,NA,TRBJ1-5,NA,CASSQEDRGQPQHF,TGTGCCAGCAGCCAGGAGGACAGAGGTCAGCCCCAGCATTTT
TRBV28,NA,TRBJ2-4,NA,CASSLLGYEVEKNIQYF,TGTGCCAGCAGTTTATTGGGATACGAGGTCGAGAAAAACATTCAGTACTTC
TRBV3-1,NA,TRBJ1-1,NA,CASSQGGTEAFF,TGTGCCAGCAGTCAGGGAGGAACTGAAGCTTTCTTT
TRBV12-3/TRBV12-4,NA,TRBJ2-1,NA,CASSSFNVRGNEQFF,TGTGCCAGCAGTTCCTTTAACGTTAGGGGTAATGAGCAGTTCTTC
TRBV6-1,NA,TRBJ2-7,TRBD2,CASSPDLTSRIYEQYF,TGTGCCAGCAGTCCGGACCTGACTAGCCGAATCTACGAGCAGTACTTC
TRBV4-2,NA,TRBJ1-6,NA,CASSQEGNSPLHF,TGTGCCAGCAGCCAAGAAGGGAATTCACCCCTCCACTTT
TRBV27,NA,TRBJ1-1,NA,CASRPLMNTEAFF,TGTGCCAGCAGGCCGCTAATGAACACTGAAGCTTTCTTT
TRBV2,NA,TRBJ2-5,NA,CASVGGTQYF,TGTGCCAGCGTTGGTGGGACCCAGTACTTC
TRBV15,NA,TRBJ2-3,TRBD2,CATRAGTSGEITDTQYF,TGTGCCACCAGGGCCGGGACTAGCGGAGAAATCACAGATACGCAGTATTTT
TRBV6-1,NA,TRBJ2-7,TRBD2,CASIPTGTSGYEQYF,TGTGCCAGCATCCCCACCGGGACTAGCGGCTACGAGCAGTACTTC
TRBV30,NA,TRBJ2-7,NA,CAWSDGHRYEQYF,TGTGCCTGGAGTGATGGACACCGCTACGAGCAGTACTTC
TRBV9,NA,TRBJ2-1,TRBD2,CASSALGGSGNFGDEQFF,TGTGCCAGCAGCGCCCTCGGGGGTAGCGGGAACTTTGGCGATGAGCAGTTCTTC
TRBV29-1,once,TRBJ1-2,TRBD1,CSVAVQGASYGYTF,TGCAGCGTTGCGGTACAGGGGGCGAGCTATGGCTACACCTTC